A single sample is the source of the 30 T cell receptor beta chains below, sequenced in a study of cytomegalovirus exposure and HLA in healthy donors. Primers for the PCR totalled 60 Vbeta and 13 Jbeta. Using immunoSEQ multiplex PCR, the repertoire was profiled, and TCRdb retains in-frame clones only, with some absent. The sample carries 240,000 or so clones, about 80% recorded once. The sequenced sample consisted of PBMCs. The receptors were sampled from an older woman in good health and CMV-seropositive.

V and J are TRBV15 and TRBJ1-2; 10 bases agree with TRBD1. V was clipped by 0 bases and J by 8 bases; unmatched bases: 6. This CDR3 comprises 15 residues. Germline loops: CDR1 LNHNV, CDR2 YYDKDF (reference sequence). CDR3 coding DNA: TGTGCCACCAGCAGAGATCGACAGGGGGCTGAAGGCTACACCTTC. Protein product: CATSRDRQGAEGYTF.

This clone has a single count. This chain connects TRBV10-3 to TRBJ2-2; D possibly corresponds to TRBD1 (5 bases). Trimming took 7 bases from V and 7 from J, leaving 16 bases between them. Germline V gene lookup returns CDR1 ENHRY and CDR2 SYGVKD. This CDR3 is built from 14 residues. CDR3 in amino acids: CAIKLGPLGGELFF. CDR3 in DNA: TGTGCCATCAAATTGGGGCCCCTAGGCGGGGAGCTGTTTTTT.

The chain joins TRBV7-9 to TRBJ2-5, with 11 bases that match TRBD1. Germline V gene sequence: CDR1 SEHNR, CDR2 FQNEAQ (reference sequence). This CDR3 has 15 amino acids. After removal of 5 bases from V and 4 bases from J, the junction contained 6 bases not matched to a gene. In nucleotides, the CDR3 is TGTGCCAGCAGCATCCCCGGGACAGGGGGAGAGACCCAGTACTTC. Protein sequence: CASSIPGTGGETQYF.

The chain recombines TRBV7-9 with TRBJ2-7, with TRBD2 as a possible D gene (5 bases). Germline lookup yields CDR1 SEHNR and CDR2 FQNEAQ (reference sequence). The CDR3 loop spans 12 amino acids. Trimming shortened V by 3 bases and J by 4 bases, and 7 bases separated the two germline ends. Written as DNA, the CDR3 is TGTGCCAGCAGCTTTCGCGGGTACGAGCAGTACTTC. Protein product: CASSFRGYEQYF.

The rearrangement uses TRBV9 and TRBJ1-5; 9 nucleotides line up with TRBD1. CDR1 and CDR2 (germline): SGDLS, YYNGEE. This CDR3 comprises 18 residues. Trimming at V came to 0 bases and at J to 1 base, leaving 8 bases not matched to a gene. The CDR3 DNA is TGTGCCAGCAGCGTAGAAAGGAGGGGGACAGGGAGCAATCAGCCCCAGCATTTT. This sequence encodes CASSVERRGTGSNQPQHF.

The chain links TRBV28 to TRBJ1-1; D remains unclear. CDR3 length: 12 residues. V was cut by 5 bases and J by 9 bases, with 13 bases left in between. Looked up from germline, CDR1 is MDHEN and CDR2 is SYDVKM. DNA for the CDR3: TGTGCCAGCAGTCTCCACACCCTCCAAGCTTTCTTT. Translation gives CASSLHTLQAFF.

The J gene is TRBJ2-7, the V gene TRBV6-1; perhaps TRBD2 as D (5 bases). Trimming took 1 base from V and 2 from J, leaving 15 bases between them. Germline lookup yields CDR1 MNHNS and CDR2 SASEGT. The CDR3 runs to 16 residues. CDR3 sequence: CASSEGAQRSTYEQYF. CDR3 DNA: TGTGCCAGCAGTGAAGGGGCCCAGCGGAGCACCTACGAGCAGTACTTC.

The genes are TRBV18 and TRBJ1-1; 8 positions match TRBD1. The CDR3 is 13 residues long. The germline gives CDR1 KGHSH, CDR2 LQKENI. V was clipped by 4 bases and J by 4 bases; unmatched bases: 2. DNA of the CDR3: TGTGCCAGCTCACTCCAGGGGGCCACTGAAGCTTTCTTT. The encoded protein is CASSLQGATEAFF.

This chain joins TRBV11-3 and TRBJ2-5, with TRBD2 matching 11 bases. This CDR3 is built from 15 residues. In germline, CDR1 is SGHNT, CDR2 YENEEA. The V gene end was trimmed by 5 bases and the J gene end by 5 bases; junction bases not matched to a gene: 7. The CDR3 region is CASSTGTSGAETQYF. Here the CDR3 DNA reads TGTGCCAGCAGCACCGGGACTAGCGGCGCGGAGACCCAGTACTTC.

The CDR3 protein is CASSLAGTSSYNEQFF. In DNA, the CDR3 is TGTGCCAGCTCACTAGCCGGGACTAGCTCCTACAATGAGCAGTTCTTC. J is TRBJ2-1 and V is TRBV18; 8 nucleotides align to TRBD2. V gave up 4 bases and J gave up 0 bases; unmatched junction bases: 5. CDR1 is KGHSH and CDR2 is LQKENI in the germline V gene. CDR3 length equals 16 residues.

This chain uses TRBV6-5 with TRBJ2-5, with D possibly TRBD2 on 6 matching bases. Trimming stripped 7 bases from V and 2 bases from J, with 17 bases between. The CDR3 totals 15 residues. Germline V gives CDR1 MNHEY, CDR2 SVGAGI. The CDR3 loop reads CASTPAGTAQETQYF. In nucleotides, the CDR3 is TGTGCCAGCACTCCCGCGGGGACTGCACAAGAGACCCAGTACTTC.

The gene calls are TRBV6-6 and TRBJ1-1, with 11 bases matching TRBD1. This CDR3 region has 16 residues. V shed 4 bases, J shed 4 bases, and the junction held 8 bases outside the gene matches. Germline V gene lookup returns CDR1 MNHNY and CDR2 SVGAGI (reference sequence). CDR3 loop: CASSSYGDRGSTEAFF. CDR3 sequence (DNA): TGTGCCAGCAGTTCTTATGGGGACAGGGGGTCCACTGAAGCTTTCTTT.

The sample holds one count of this clone. The V gene is TRBV5-1, the J gene TRBJ1-1; D remains unclear. Germline V gives CDR1 SGHRS, CDR2 YFSETQ. The CDR3 contains 15 residues. The V end lost 1 base, the J end lost 1 base, and 11 bases lay between the germline ends. CDR3: CASSLNMGGNTEAFF. Written as DNA, the CDR3 is TGCGCCAGCAGCTTGAATATGGGAGGGAACACTGAAGCTTTCTTT.

The rearrangement links TRBV27 to TRBJ2-1, with 11 bases aligning to TRBD2. This CDR3 region has 15 residues. V was clipped by 2 bases and J by 5 bases; unmatched bases: 2. Germline CDR1 is MNHEY and CDR2 is SMNVEV (reference sequence). In nucleotides, the CDR3 is TGTGCCAGCAGTTTACCTAGCGGGAGGAACAATGAGCAGTTCTTC. This encodes CASSLPSGRNNEQFF.

This clone was picked up many times. V and J are TRBV18 and TRBJ1-1; D is undetermined. The V end lost 4 bases, the J end lost 0 bases, and 3 bases lay between the germline ends. Germline V gene data show CDR1 as KGHSH and CDR2 as LQKENI. The CDR3 consists of 12 residues. CDR3 nucleotide sequence: TGTGCCAGCTCACTCGTGAACACTGAAGCTTTCTTT. Translation: CASSLVNTEAFF.

This chain connects TRBV28 to TRBJ1-1; D perhaps matches TRBD1 (6 bases). V lost 7 bases to trimming and J lost 7 bases, with 16 bases between them. This CDR3 comprises 13 residues. The germline CDR1 and CDR2 sequences are MDHEN and SYDVKM. The DNA of the CDR3 is TGTGCCAGCATCACTGGGACACCTCTTGAAGCTTTCTTT. Translating it yields CASITGTPLEAFF.

V gene TRBV4-2 combines with J gene TRBJ2-5; tentative D call: TRBD2 (6 bases). The J call may be mistaken, given a closer DNA end match to TRBJ2-7. This CDR3 region has 16 residues. Germline V gene lookup returns CDR1 LGHNA and CDR2 YNFKEQ. DNA for the CDR3: TGTGCCAGCAGCCAAGTGCTCCTGCGGGATAGGGACGAGCAGTACTTC. Amino acids: CASSQVLLRDRDEQYF.

This chain links TRBV25-1 with TRBJ1-2; tentatively, D is TRBD1 (5 bases). The CDR3 extends over 13 amino acids. Germline V gives CDR1 MGHDK, CDR2 SYGVNS. The V end lost 7 bases, the J end lost 8 bases, and 17 bases lay between the germline ends. The CDR3 sequence: CASTPRGGWGYTF. The CDR3 DNA follows: TGTGCCAGCACCCCCCGGGGGGGATGGGGCTACACCTTC.

The chain couples TRBV7-6 to TRBJ2-1; 7 nucleotides match TRBD1. V gave up 7 bases and J gave up 11 bases; unmatched junction bases: 5. CDR1 and CDR2 (germline): SGHVS, FNYEAQ. The CDR3 has 11 residues. The CDR3 DNA sequence: TGTGCCAGCACCTTGACAGGGAAGCAGTTCTTC. This sequence encodes CASTLTGKQFF.

The chain uses TRBV5-6 and TRBJ2-7; tentative D call: TRBD2 (5 bases). Trimming took off 4 bases at V and 9 bases at J, with 14 bases between the two ends. Per the germline V gene, CDR1 is SGHDT and CDR2 is YYEEEE. The CDR3 sequence is 12 residues long. The CDR3, as DNA: TGTGCCAGCAGCCCTAGGACCGAGGGGCAGTACTTC. This encodes CASSPRTEGQYF.

The chain carries TRBV18 and TRBJ1-4, with 7 nucleotides matching TRBD1. Germline values: CDR1 KGHSH, CDR2 LQKENI. This CDR3 region has 17 residues. The V and J ends lost 3 bases and 7 bases, in that order; junction bases with no gene match: 14. The CDR3, as DNA: TGTGCCAGCTCACCTTATGTCTTCAGGGGGACGGGTGAAAAACTGTTTTTT. It encodes CASSPYVFRGTGEKLFF.

The V gene is TRBV7-9, the J gene TRBJ2-1; 8 bases map to TRBD1. Germline CDR1 SEHNR, CDR2 FQNEAQ (reference sequence). This CDR3 has 13 residues. V trimming: 5 bases; J trimming: 14 bases; junction bases outside the gene matches: 11. CDR3 amino acids: CASSQRGQAREFF. CDR3 coding DNA: TGTGCCAGCAGCCAAAGGGGACAGGCCCGGGAGTTCTTC.

This clone turned up a few times. The chain uses TRBV27 and TRBJ2-5; D is possibly TRBD1 (5 bases). The CDR3 is made up of 14 amino acids. The V and J ends lost 2 bases and 5 bases respectively, with 12 bases between them. Per germline, CDR1 MNHEY and CDR2 SMNVEV (reference sequence). The CDR3 bases are TGTGCCAGCAGTTTACTGCCCAGGGCCGAGACCCAGTACTTC. Amino acid sequence: CASSLLPRAETQYF.

The rearrangement joins TRBV2 to TRBJ1-1; maybe TRBD1 (6 bases). V dropped 2 bases and J dropped 0 bases, with 13 bases sitting between them. Germline V gene sequence: CDR1 SNHLY, CDR2 FYNNEI. The CDR3 runs 16 residues. DNA for the CDR3: TGTGCCAGCAGTGAACTTCCAGGGGCGATGAACACTGAAGCTTTCTTT. Translated: CASSELPGAMNTEAFF.

The rearrangement joins TRBV28 to TRBJ2-1, with 14 bases aligning to TRBD2. There are 15 residues in the CDR3. The ends lost 5 bases at V and 9 bases at J; junction bases unmatched: 6. Germline-derived CDR1 and CDR2 are MDHEN and SYDVKM. The chain's CDR3 is CASSQPGLAGVEQFF. The CDR3 DNA follows: TGTGCCAGCAGTCAACCGGGACTAGCGGGAGTTGAGCAGTTCTTC.

This sequence joins TRBV14 and TRBJ2-1, with 10 bases lining up with TRBD2. The CDR3 is made up of 16 amino acids. Trimming took 3 bases from V and 1 from J; bases not matched to a gene: 3. CDR1 SGHDN and CDR2 FVKESK come from the germline V gene. CDR3 sequence reads: CASSHLLAGSYNEQFF. The CDR3 DNA reads TGTGCCAGCAGCCATCTACTAGCGGGATCCTACAATGAGCAGTTCTTC.

The count of this clone is one. The chain joins TRBV6-6 to TRBJ1-1; TRBD1 aligns across 8 bases. Germline CDR1 reads MNHNY; CDR2 reads SVGAGI (reference sequence). V was clipped by 6 bases and J by 5 bases; unmatched bases: 14. The CDR3 length is 16 residues. The CDR3 region is CASRTRTGLWETEAFF. CDR3 bases: TGTGCCAGCAGAACCCGGACAGGGCTGTGGGAAACTGAAGCTTTCTTT.

V gene TRBV13 combines with J gene TRBJ2-3, with 9 bases lining up with TRBD1. Germline CDR1 is PRHDT and CDR2 is FYEKMQ (reference sequence). The CDR3 is made up of 19 amino acids. V was pared by 5 bases and J by 7 bases, with 22 bases of the junction left unmatched. The CDR3 sequence is CASSARTGVMPSPSYTQYF. The DNA of the CDR3 is TGTGCCAGCAGCGCAAGGACAGGGGTAATGCCGTCGCCATCCTATACGCAGTATTTT. Full variable domain (remainder filled in from reference TRBV13 and TRBJ2-3): AAGVIQSPRHLIKEKRETATLKCYPIPRHDTVYWYQQGPGQDPQFLISFYEKMQSDKGSIPDRFSAQQFSDYHSELNMSSLELGDSALYFCASSARTGVMPSPSYTQYFGPGTRLTVL.

The V call is TRBV4-1, the J call TRBJ1-1; D unclear. Trimming stripped 2 bases from V and 2 bases from J, with 3 bases between. The V gene's germline CDR1 is MGHRA and CDR2 YSYEKL. The CDR3 loop spans 12 amino acids. The CDR3 spells CASSQLNTEAFF. The CDR3 DNA reads as TGCGCCAGCAGCCAACTCAACACTGAAGCTTTCTTT.

V usage is TRBV21-1 and J usage is TRBJ2-1; the D call of TRBD1 is as the table states it, not checked on the DNA. TRBV21-1 is a listed pseudogene. The CDR3 has 16 residues. CDR3 nucleotides: TGTGCCAGCAGCAAAGAGGTTCCGGGACAGGGTTGTGAGCAGTTCTTC. It specifies CASSKEVPGQGCEQFF.